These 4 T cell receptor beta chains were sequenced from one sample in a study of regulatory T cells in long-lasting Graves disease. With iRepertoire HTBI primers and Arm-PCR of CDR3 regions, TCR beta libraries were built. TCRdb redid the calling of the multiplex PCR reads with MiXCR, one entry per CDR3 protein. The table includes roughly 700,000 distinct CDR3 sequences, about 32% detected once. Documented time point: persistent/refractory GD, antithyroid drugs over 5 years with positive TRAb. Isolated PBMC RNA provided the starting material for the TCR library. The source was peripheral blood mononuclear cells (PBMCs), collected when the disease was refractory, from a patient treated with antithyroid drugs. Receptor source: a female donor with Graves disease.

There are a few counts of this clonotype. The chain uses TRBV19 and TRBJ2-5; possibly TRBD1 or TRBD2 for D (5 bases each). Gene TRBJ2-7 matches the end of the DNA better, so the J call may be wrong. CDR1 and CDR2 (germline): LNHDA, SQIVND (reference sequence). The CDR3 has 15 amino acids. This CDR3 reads CASTLGTSVAYEQYF. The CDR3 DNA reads TGTGCCAGCACCCTGGGGACCAGTGTGGCCTACGAGCAGTACTTC.

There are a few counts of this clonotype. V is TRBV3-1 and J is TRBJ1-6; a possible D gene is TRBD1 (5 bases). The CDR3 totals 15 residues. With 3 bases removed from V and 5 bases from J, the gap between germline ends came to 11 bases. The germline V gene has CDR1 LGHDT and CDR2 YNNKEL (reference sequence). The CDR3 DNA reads TGTGCCAGCAGCCAGCAGGGTTCCCATAATTCACCCCTCCACTTT. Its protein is CASSQQGSHNSPLHF.

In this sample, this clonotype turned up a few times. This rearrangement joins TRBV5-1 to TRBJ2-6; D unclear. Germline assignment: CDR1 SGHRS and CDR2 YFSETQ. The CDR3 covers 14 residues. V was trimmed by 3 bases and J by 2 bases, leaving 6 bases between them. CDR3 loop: CASSSGAGANVLTF. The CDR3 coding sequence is TGCGCCAGCAGCTCTGGAGCTGGGGCCAACGTCCTGACTTTC.

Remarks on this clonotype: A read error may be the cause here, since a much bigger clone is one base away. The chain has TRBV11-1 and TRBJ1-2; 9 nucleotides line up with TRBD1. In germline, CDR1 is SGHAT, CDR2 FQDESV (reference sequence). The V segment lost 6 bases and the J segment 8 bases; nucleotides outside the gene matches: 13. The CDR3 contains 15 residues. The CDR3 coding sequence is TGTGCCAGCAGTTTGTACCCGGGACAGGGACGCGGCTACACCTTC. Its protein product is CASSLYPGQGRGYTF.